The 8 T cell receptor beta chains presented below share a single source sample, sequenced in a study of T cell responses to AZD1222 COVID-19 vaccine. Sequencing used immunoSEQ multiplex PCR; TCRdb keeps in-frame clones, though not all of them. The top ten hold 5.5% to 7% of the sample, which has some 130,000 clones, roughly 90% seen once. The sequences come from peripheral blood, collected on day 0 of AZD1222 vaccination. The origin of the receptors is an adult in good health.

The chain joins TRBV4-1 to TRBJ1-3; 8 bases align to TRBD1. Germline loops: CDR1 MGHRA, CDR2 YSYEKL. With V trimmed by 1 base and J by 0 bases, 5 bases remained unmatched. This CDR3 spans 17 amino acids. The CDR3 sequence is CASSQANRGNSGNTIYF. As DNA, the CDR3 is TGCGCCAGCAGCCAAGCTAACAGGGGGAACTCTGGAAACACCATATATTTT.

This chain joins TRBV3-1 (or the pseudogene TRBV3-2) and TRBJ1-3; the D is unclear. CDR3 length equals 12 residues. V was clipped by 3 bases and J by 4 bases, with 4 bases between them. The germline CDR1 and CDR2 sequences are LGHDT and YNNKEL (reference sequence). Here the CDR3 DNA reads TGTGCCAGCAGCCATAGGGGAAACACCATATATTTT. Its translation is CASSHRGNTIYF.

The V gene is TRBV18, the J gene TRBJ1-4, with a tentative D call TRBD1 (5 bases). Germline V gene data show CDR1 as KGHSH and CDR2 as LQKENI. The V gene lost 6 bases and the J gene lost 0 bases, with 8 bases spanning the gap. The CDR3 spans 14 residues. The CDR3 here is CASSQGSTNEKLFF. CDR3 nucleotides: TGTGCCAGCTCTCAGGGCTCAACTAATGAAAAACTGTTTTTT.

V gene TRBV5-1 combines with J gene TRBJ2-5; D possibly matches TRBD1 or TRBD2 (5 bases each). Germline CDR1 is SGHRS and CDR2 is YFSETQ. Trimming stripped 5 bases from V and 5 bases from J, with 16 bases between. This CDR3 contains 14 residues. CDR3 in amino acids: CASRAGTVEETQYF. CDR3 in DNA: TGCGCCAGCAGGGCCGGGACGGTTGAGGAGACCCAGTACTTC.

The gene calls are TRBV5-4 and TRBJ2-7; D remains unclear. V shed 3 bases and J shed 4 bases, with 11 bases lying between them. CDR3 size: 13 residues. CDR1 and CDR2 (germline): SGHNT, YYREEE (reference sequence). The CDR3 DNA is TGTGCCAGCAGCTCTCCCCCTCAATACGAGCAGTACTTC. This codes for CASSSPPQYEQYF.

In its sample, this clone was seen a few times. The chain couples TRBV6-5 to TRBJ1-5, with 7 bases identical to TRBD1. The junction had 4 bases not matched to a gene; V was cut back by 4 bases and J by 7 bases. The germline V gene encodes CDR1 MNHEY and CDR2 SVGAGI. The CDR3 is 13 amino acids. CDR3 sequence reads: CASSSTGKQPQHF. In nucleotides, the CDR3 is TGTGCCAGCAGTTCGACAGGGAAACAGCCCCAGCATTTT.

V is TRBV19 and J is TRBJ1-2; TRBD1 might be the D (5 bases). CDR1 and CDR2 (germline): LNHDA, SQIVND (reference sequence). CDR3 length equals 15 residues. V gave up 3 bases and J gave up 2 bases, with 13 bases separating them. DNA for the CDR3: TGTGCCAGTAGTATCTACGGGACGGCGAACTATGGCTACACCTTC. Its translation: CASSIYGTANYGYTF.

V usage is TRBV18 and J usage is TRBJ2-1; D is perhaps TRBD2 (5 bases). Germline loops: CDR1 KGHSH, CDR2 LQKENI. Between the trimmed V and J ends, which lost 5 bases and 7 bases, there was a span of 15 bases. The CDR3 has 14 residues. The CDR3 here is CASSEAGLGNEQFF. CDR3 sequence (DNA): TGTGCCAGCTCAGAGGCGGGCCTGGGGAATGAGCAGTTCTTC. The whole variable domain, remainder taken from reference TRBV18 and TRBJ2-1, is NAGVMQNPRHLVRRRGQEARLRCSPMKGHSHVYWYRQLPEEGLKFMVYLQKENIIDESGMPKERFSAEFPKEGPSILRIQQVVRGDSAAYFCASSEAGLGNEQFFGPGTRLTVL.